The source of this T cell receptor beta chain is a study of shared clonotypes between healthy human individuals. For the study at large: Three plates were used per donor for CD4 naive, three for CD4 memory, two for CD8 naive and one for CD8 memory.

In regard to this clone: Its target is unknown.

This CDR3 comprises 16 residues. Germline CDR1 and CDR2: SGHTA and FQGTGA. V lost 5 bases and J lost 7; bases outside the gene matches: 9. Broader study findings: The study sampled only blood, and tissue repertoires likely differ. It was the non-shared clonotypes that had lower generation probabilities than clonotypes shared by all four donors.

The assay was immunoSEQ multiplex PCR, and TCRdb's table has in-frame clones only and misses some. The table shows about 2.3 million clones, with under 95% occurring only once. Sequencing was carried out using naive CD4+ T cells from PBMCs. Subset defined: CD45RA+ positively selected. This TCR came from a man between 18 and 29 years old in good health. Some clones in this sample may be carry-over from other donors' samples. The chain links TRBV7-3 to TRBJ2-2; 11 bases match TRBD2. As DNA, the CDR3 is TGTGCCAGCAGCCCTCAACTAGCGGGAGTGGTCGGGGAGCTGTTTTTT. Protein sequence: CASSPQLAGVVGELFF.